This T cell receptor (beta chain) was sequenced for a study of T cells expressing NK-cell markers. Study-wide context: Source material for TCR beta repertoires consisted of sorted CD3+CD56+NKG2C+, CD3+CD56+NKG2C- and CD3+CD56-NKG2C+ T cells. Sequencing covered eight donors, seven HCMV-seropositive and one seronegative.

TCRdb reworked the 5' RACE reads into one entry per CDR3 protein, no DNA. The sample table sets out 160,000 or so distinct CDR3 sequences. Germline V gives CDR1 SGHRS, CDR2 YFSETQ. The CDR3 is 14 residues long. The specimen was blood T cells: a sorted CD56 or NKG2C T cell subset, CD4+ or CD8+ T cells, or bulk PBMC T cells (not recorded which). V is TRBV5-1 and J is TRBJ2-5; checking the TCRdb D call of TRBD1 is not possible without DNA. This TCR derives from a woman aged 18 to 75 in good health. The CDR3 sequence is CASSLGGYGETQYF.